This TCR beta chain was captured in a study of shared clonotypes between healthy human individuals (dated by TCRdb to 2018 to 2020). As for the study more broadly: The cohort comprised two women and a few men aged 18 to 49 years. For each donor, CD4 naive and CD4 memory were each run on three plates, CD8 naive on two plates, and CD8 memory on one plate. The study deeply sequenced blood TCR repertoires of 5 or 6 healthy adults to estimate repertoire size and the extent of clonotype sharing between individuals. To increase sequencing depth and limit assay-specific biases, TCR repertoire library preparation and sequencing were carried out by different laboratories using diverse techniques. Each donor's leukapheresis produced roughly between roughly 0.9 and 9 billion PBMCs. Points the paper makes about the study in general: Compared with non-shared clonotypes, clonotypes shared by all four sorted-subset donors had higher generation probabilities. Only blood was sampled, and tissue TCR repertoires likely differ from those in blood. Based on pairwise subsampling, the degree of clonotype sharing among donors was expected to be affected by sequencing depth. Naive subsets generally had larger estimated clonotype richness than memory subsets did. Rarefaction of sorted-subset datasets indicated incomplete sequencing despite the large sequencing depth. The small number of donors limited the genetic and exposure-history diversity represented. Sharing across several donors was observed for around 4.8% of naive CD4, 3.5% of naive CD8, about 2.5% of memory CD4, and around 0.42% of memory CD8 clonotypes.

In the germline V gene, CDR1 corresponds to MNHEY and CDR2 to SVGAGI. Clipping removes 2 bases from V and 6 bases from J, with 7 as the unmatched junction base count. Counted from cysteine to phenylalanine, this CDR3 has 15 amino acids. Only CDR3 DNA is held: 45 bases, read in frame from base 1. CD8 naive samples consisted of CD45RO-negative cells that were positively selected for CCR7, yielding a CD45RA+CCR7+ population without TemRA cells. Donors were healthy HIV-negative adults with no recently reported acute infections or vaccinations. All donors were Caucasian adults living in Nashville, Tennessee, USA. After blood collection by leukapheresis, PBMCs were isolated using Ficoll-Histopaque density gradient centrifugation and then cryopreserved in the vapor phase of liquid nitrogen. Analytical flow cytometry was used to check the purity and quantity of each magnetically sorted T cell population. Genomic DNA was isolated from every sorted fraction and measured by UV absorbance on a Nanodrop 2000c.

Using the deep immunoSEQ assay, TCR CDR3 regions were amplified from genomic DNA by multiplex PCR. Genomic DNA extracted from each cell subset was distributed evenly over all wells of several immunoSEQ 96-well plates, and each plate served as one replicate. Each replicate PCR for sorted subsets received approximately 200 ng genomic DNA, equal to around 32,000 T cell genomes. The purified libraries were quantified using a Qubit 3.0 fluorometer, sized with a Bioanalyzer 2100, and then quantified again using the KAPA Library Quantification kit. A separate single-read 150-cycle Illumina NextSeq 550 flow cell was used to sequence each immunoSEQ 96-well plate. Under the source paper's analysis protocol: Because the immunoSEQ output held only junctional sequences and lacked quality scores, the filtering could not match the filtering applied to full-length reads. To assign V/J genes and CDR3, sequences were annotated against IMGT germline references using PyIR, a Python wrapper for IgBLAST v1.9. Reads were filtered out if the reads had weak V/J assignments (E-value above 1e-6), no CDR3, stop codons, out-of-frame junctions, or ambiguous translated residues. V3J clonotypes were defined as sequences sharing the same inferred V gene, J gene, and CDR3 amino acid sequence. To compute the percentage overlap between repertoires, the number of shared unique clonotypes was divided by the size of the smaller repertoire. Repertoire richness was assessed with RTK rarefaction, the Chao1 estimator, and Recon v2.1 estimates of unobserved clonotypes. For all TCRbeta clonotypes obtained by the gDNA method from a few donors, generation probabilities were computed with OLGA. Held by TCRdb, this immuneACCESS table contains in-frame sequences only and omits some clones. Under half of the omission traces to an unresolved V gene where checked; the cause of the rest is unknown. V and J calls and clone size are those listed in that table; D and trimming were worked out from the DNA. The sample table records hundreds of thousands of clones; 95% to 96% of these occur just once. The top ten constitute about 0.12% of the sample.

Comment on this clone: It lacks a known antigen. No base quality values were provided; no much bigger clone lies one nucleotide off.

This sequence originates from a woman aged 25 to 39 in good health. The sequenced material came from naive CD8+ T cells sorted from blood. What this sample's cell subset or site label stands for: CD45RA+CCR7+. The sequence joins TRBV6-5 to TRBJ2-1, and TRBD1 aligns with 7 junction nucleotides. CDR3 protein: CASSYPKAGGNEQFF. The DNA sequence is TGTGCCAGCAGTTACCCCAAGGCAGGGGGCAATGAGCAGTTCTTC.